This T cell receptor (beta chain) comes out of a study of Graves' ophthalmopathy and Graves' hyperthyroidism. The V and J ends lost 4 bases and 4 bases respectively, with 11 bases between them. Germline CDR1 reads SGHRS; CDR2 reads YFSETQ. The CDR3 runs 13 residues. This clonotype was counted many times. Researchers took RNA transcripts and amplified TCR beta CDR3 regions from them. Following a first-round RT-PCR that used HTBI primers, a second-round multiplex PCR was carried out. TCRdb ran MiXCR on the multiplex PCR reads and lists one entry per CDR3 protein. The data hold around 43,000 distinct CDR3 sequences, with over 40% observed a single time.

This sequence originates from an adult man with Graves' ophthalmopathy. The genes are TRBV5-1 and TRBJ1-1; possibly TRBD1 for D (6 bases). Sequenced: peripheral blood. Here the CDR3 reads CASSPGQPTEAFF. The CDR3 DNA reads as TGCGCCAGCAGCCCCGGACAGCCCACTGAAGCTTTCTTT.